This TCR beta chain was recovered during a study of human thymus T cells. CDR3 length: 12 residues. The V gene lost 6 bases and the J gene lost 6 bases, with 9 bases spanning the gap. CDR1 and CDR2 (germline): LNHDA, SQIVND (reference sequence). Findings and caveats of the study: In unrelated individuals, thymic repertoires overlapped highly, according to related research.

Clones were read by immunoSEQ multiplex PCR, and TCRdb kept only the in-frame ones, dropping some. Among some 130,000 clones, about 94% were seen once, and the ten largest hold roughly 0.024%. Points on this clone: Its antigen is not identified.

Thymic tissue was derived from resections collected during corrective heart surgery. It was healthy Finnish infants having corrective surgery for congenital heart defects who were the donors. This clonotype originated in a boy under two years old with a congenital heart defect but otherwise immunologically healthy. This chain connects TRBV19 to TRBJ1-5; D remains ambiguous. The specimen was thymus tissue. CDR3 DNA sequence: TGTGCCAGTAGGCCTTTAGGTCAGCCCCAGCATTTT. Residues: CASRPLGQPQHF.